The rows below give T cell receptor beta chains drawn from one sample of a study of CD8 T cells in Susac syndrome. MiXCR was run by TCRdb on the immunoSEQ multiplex PCR reads, yielding one entry per CDR3 protein. The sample consists of over 80,000 distinct CDR3 sequences, roughly 91% of them appearing once. Specimen: CD8+ T cells from PBMCs. The source of these receptors is a human donor in good health. The conserved cysteine and the conserved F or W are not part of the CDR3 here.

V	J	CDR3
TRBV2	TRBJ1-2	ASSRSGTGGYGYT
TRBV7-9	TRBJ2-7	ASSITSEQY
TRBV4-1	TRBJ2-7	ASSQGPRGREQY
TRBV9	TRBJ2-2	ASSVGDSGELF
TRBV6-5	TRBJ1-1	ASIWGTEAF
TRBV9	TRBJ1-1	ASSPPLRTGGEGTEAF
TRBV12-3/TRBV12-4	TRBJ2-1	ASRQGGEQF
TRBV2	TRBJ2-1	ASSLLAGGYNEQF
TRBV29-1	TRBJ2-2	SVAGTGKLF
TRBV29-1	TRBJ2-5	SVEEGTRGAQY
TRBV29-1	TRBJ1-5	SVVTALDQPQH
TRBV29-1	TRBJ2-5	SVEDPGPIAETQY
TRBV2	TRBJ2-3	ASSWVSGGTTDTQY
TRBV6-5	TRBJ1-1	ASSYSNRGGLNTEAF
TRBV2	TRBJ2-7	ASSEAGLVHEQY
TRBV5-1	TRBJ2-2	ASSLGQGNTGELF
TRBV9	TRBJ2-7	ASSGGGTGEELY
TRBV5-6	TRBJ2-5	ASSLGDQETQY
TRBV5-4	TRBJ1-2	ASSHNLRTRANYGYT
TRBV29-1	TRBJ2-7	SVKDGSLEQY
TRBV27	TRBJ2-7	ATGMTNYEQY
TRBV16	TRBJ1-2	ASSQSRGGYGYT
TRBV29-1	TRBJ2-7	SVEGDLTSPYEQY
TRBV7-3	TRBJ1-5	ASSLVPGGQPQH
TRBV7-8	TRBJ1-2	ASSLGGAGYT
TRBV4-2	TRBJ1-1	ASSHQTGDTEAF
TRBV30	TRBJ1-6	AWSVSSPLH
TRBV4-1	TRBJ2-1	ASSQVALGDNEQF
TRBV7-9	TRBJ2-1	ASSLKRGGRNNEQF
TRBV19	TRBJ2-7	ASSMTGGNREQY
TRBV23-1	TRBJ1-2	ASGGQGPNYGYT
TRBV5-5	TRBJ2-5	ASSAGRSQETQY
TRBV4-1	TRBJ1-2	ASSQEGGVGDDLANYGYT
TRBV15	TRBJ2-3	ATSTFLGNTDTQY
TRBV2	TRBJ2-7	ASSETGQGFHEQY
TRBV29-1	TRBJ1-1	SIPGENTEAF
TRBV7-3	TRBJ2-2	ASSFLAGGSTGELF
TRBV7-9	TRBJ2-7	ASSLGQGARVEQY
TRBV11-2	TRBJ2-7	ASSLDRTRSYEQY
TRBV20-1	TRBJ2-2	SARDLGGDTGELF
TRBV13	TRBJ1-4	ASSLGLGGEKLF
TRBV20-1	TRBJ2-7	SAKTGVPYEQY
TRBV4-1	TRBJ2-2	ASSQEDRAGGPHGELF
TRBV7-8	TRBJ2-5	ASSPRY
TRBV30	TRBJ2-7	AWSTDWTGGPYEQY
TRBV9	TRBJ2-3	ASSVARAGESTDTQY
TRBV7-9	TRBJ2-3	ASSQTADTQY